A selection of T cell receptor beta chains follows, all from one sample in a study of response to subunit inactivated influenza vaccine. One entry per CDR3 protein results from TCRdb running MiXCR on the RT-PCR reads. The sample lists about 520,000 distinct CDR3 sequences, under 8.5% occurring once. The sample in question was PBMCs from blood, obtained around 25 months after vaccination. The receptors originated from a man aged 50 to 75 who received an inactivated influenza vaccine. Each CDR3 is given without its conserved first and last residue. Fields, in order: V gene, J gene, CDR3 protein.

>TRBV20-1|TRBJ1-5
SARRGDYQPQH
>TRBV25-1|TRBJ2-1
ASSEFTLAGDNEQF
>TRBV12-3/TRBV12-4|TRBJ1-1
ASSLALGTVNTEAF
>TRBV7-6|TRBJ2-1
ASSLYGPPGEQF
>TRBV20-1|TRBJ2-2
SARTVGNTGELF
>TRBV28|TRBJ2-1
ASSRVSDLYNEQF
>TRBV28|TRBJ1-4
ASSLFGTAVNEKLF
>TRBV7-9|TRBJ2-7
ASSLSDLGEQY
>TRBV20-1|TRBJ2-3
SARGREGVDTQY
>TRBV20-1|TRBJ1-5
SARETDAMGAQH
>TRBV27|TRBJ1-5
ASSPRTQGQPQH